This TCR beta chain was sequenced in a study of T cell responses to AZD1222 COVID-19 vaccine. TCRdb's copy holds only in-frame clones and misses some; the assay was immunoSEQ multiplex PCR. The sample has some 100,000 clones, 85% to 90% seen once; the top ten hold about 1.4%. Remarks on this clone: Its matching antigen is unknown.

The germline V gene has CDR1 LGHNA and CDR2 YSLEER. This CDR3 region has 17 residues. V lost 1 base to trimming and J lost 1 base; unmatched junction nucleotides: 5. Overall study findings and caveats: Mostly white British, mostly female donors; authors suggested clonal diversity may be underestimated.

The sample was peripheral blood, taken on day 0 of AZD1222 vaccination. The sequence came from an adult in good health. The chain carries TRBV4-3 and TRBJ2-2, with 8 bases that match TRBD2. The CDR3 region has the DNA TGCGCCAGCAGCCAAGTTTTCAGCGGGGGGAACACCGGGGAGCTGTTTTTT. Translated: CASSQVFSGGNTGELFF.